This TCR beta chain was obtained from a study of cytomegalovirus exposure and HLA in healthy donors (dated by TCRdb to the late 2010s). Looking at the study overall: The roughly 700 repertoires of the first cohort and the 120 or so validation repertoires were produced on the same platform, according to a later analysis. The study aimed to test whether cataloging public T cell receptors could reveal signatures of past pathogen exposure. In addition to the first cohort of 666 subjects, a separate validation cohort of over 90 different subjects was used. The study combined high-throughput TCR immunosequencing, statistical association of individual TCRs with disease status, and machine learning to predict cytomegalovirus infection status.

The protocol used for the library was the immunoSEQ multiplex PCR assay. In the paper's pipeline: A statistical classification framework was built for diagnosing cytomegalovirus status from the catalog of TCR beta chain sequences. TCRdb limited this immuneACCESS table to in-frame rearrangements with V and J called. A share of clones is missing; checked studies link under half to unresolved V genes, and the rest is unexplained. V and J calls and clone size are given by that table; D and trimming were obtained from the DNA. In this sample the table shows about 160,000 clones, around 92% of which occur a single time. The ten largest clones represent around 10% of the sample. The germline V gene encodes CDR1 SGHRS and CDR2 YFSETQ. Between the V and J ends, shortened by 0 bases and 1 base respectively, the junction contains 10 bases. There are 15 amino acids in the CDR3, from cysteine to phenylalanine inclusive. CDR3 DNA only is kept here, 45 bases in frame from base 1.

On this clone: Its antigen has not been determined. Base qualities were left out, and no much larger clone turns up one base away.

Separate from the approximately 670-subject first cohort, the validation cohort of about 120 subjects was the group to which the donors belonged. What the study reported, not specific to this receptor: A total of roughly 160 TCR beta chains were listed by the study as associated with cytomegalovirus. Three of the identified cytomegalovirus-associated TCR beta chains were confirmed in vitro to be specific for cytomegalovirus antigens. The authors suggested that the approach could potentially be extended to other disease states and immunological phenotypes. The classifier was reported to diagnose cytomegalovirus status with high specificity and sensitivity in both the original cohort and the validation cohort. Most TCR sequences were seen in very few donors, while some public TCRs were found in many individuals. In a later analysis, TCRs clustered in the first cohort were found to also tend to co-occur in the approximately 120 validation repertoires, with approximately 94% of cluster scores above 0. The validation cohort had no HLA typing available for a later analysis, so co-occurrence within that cohort was assessed over all 110 or so repertoires.

The V and J segments used are TRBV5-1 and TRBJ1-1; possibly the D gene is TRBD1, per 5 matching bases. The sample was PBMCs. The clonotype was recovered from a woman aged 18-29 years in good health and CMV-seropositive. Here is the DNA: TGCGCCAGCAGCTTGGGATTGGGGGGGAACACTGAAGCTTTCTTT. Its protein product is CASSLGLGGNTEAFF.